The source of this T cell receptor beta chain is a study of monozygotic twins with inflammatory bowel disease. Study-wide findings and caveats: Among IBD patients, TCRbeta diversity (inverse Simpson) was lower than in healthy co-twins. Concordance status among twins (concordant versus discordant) showed no link to repertoire similarity, possibly from limited power.

A 6-nucleotide sample barcode was carried by the UMIs, which template switching added. TCRdb re-called the 5' RACE reads, yielding one record per CDR3 amino acid sequence without DNA. The sample totals about 210,000 distinct CDR3 sequences. Per germline, CDR1 SGHVS and CDR2 FNYEAQ. CDR3 length: 19 residues. Remarks on this clonotype: Its antigen is as yet unknown.

Sequencing used blood. The sequence derives from a human donor with ulcerative colitis or Crohn's disease, or a healthy co-twin of an affected twin (not recorded which). The rearrangement uses TRBV7-6 and TRBJ2-1; no DNA is available, so the TRBD2 call from TCRdb remains unchecked. The CDR3 sequence is CASSLAGINRLDPNNEQFF.